A selection of T cell receptor beta chains follows, all from one sample in a study of PD-L1 blockade in urothelial cancer. Produced via immunoSEQ multiplex PCR; TCRdb's table is partial and in-frame only. The top ten clones hold roughly 2.4% of a sample with 120,000 or so clones, around 88% of them seen once. The sample was PBMCs, taken around atezolizumab (anti-PD-L1) treatment. The receptors stem from a man between 50 and 59 years old with urothelial cancer. Both conserved end residues are trimmed from each CDR3.

v_call cdr3_aa
TRBV19 ASNVEAGFNYGYT
TRBV2 ASSEWLAGVEQY
TRBV19 ASRPQGAGNEQF
TRBV6-5 ASSWTHSHTNYGYT
TRBV7-2 ASRTGLENNEQF
TRBV28 ASSLQGNQPQH
TRBV11-2 ASSPRQGNTEAF
TRBV7-3 ASSVLTGLWDEQF
TRBV11-2 ASSQRYMNTEAF
TRBV5-1 ASSIQGLGADEQY
TRBV19 ASTDQIGRAEAF
TRBV7-3 ASSLYSGRTDTQY
TRBV5-1 ASSLSGTIGNTIY
TRBV11-1 ASSLQGLAANKKAGELF
TRBV15 ASGTGTGNSPLH
TRBV5-4 ASSFGVTRGEQY
TRBV28 ASSGADRGGYNSPLH
TRBV11-2 ASSWGQASSYEQY
TRBV7-2 ASSAGTGGNQPQH
TRBV30 AWATGRGNEAF
TRBV7-9 ASSLVFLYAGEGDTQY
TRBV27 ASTPSGQVFEQY
TRBV19 ASTQRGLAGVDEQF
TRBV19 ASSVGLAGYEQY
TRBV7-3 ASSLSRGTGDNQPQH
TRBV7-3 ASSFNTGGSTDTQY
TRBV27 ASSLSRHRGGGEKLF
TRBV4-1 ASSQDPGNTEAF
TRBV28 ASSPHGVQWANVLT
TRBV28 ASSPRGGRSGNTIY
TRBV19 ASSIVRGTEAF
TRBV7-2 ASRQPGLAGVGELF
TRBV28 ASSPGSYYSPLH
TRBV18 ASSRDRGYGYT
TRBV2 ASRPVSRDRAETQY
TRBV30 AWSVVGLGAKNIQY
TRBV9 ASSVGGSGAYNEQF
TRBV19 ASSTKLNTEAF
TRBV11-3 ASSLDRPDTQY
TRBV7-8 ASSLVATWDRGNQPQH
TRBV6-5 ASRPTSGPQETQY
TRBV7-3 ASSLSTGGNEQF
TRBV28 ASRGGGLRNQPQH
TRBV27 ASRAIAIRTDTQY